The 19 T cell receptor beta chains below come from one sample, sequenced in a study of identifying expanded T cells in peripheral blood. The assay was immunoSEQ multiplex PCR, and TCRdb's table has in-frame clones only and misses some. The sample lists roughly 61,000 clones, approximately 89% occurring once. The sequenced material came from blood. Every receptor here comes from a person aged 18-70 years in good health.

The rearrangement joins TRBV9 to TRBJ2-7; D perhaps matches TRBD1 (6 bases). CDR3 length: 13 residues. V dropped 4 bases and J dropped 6 bases, with 14 bases sitting between them. Germline assignment: CDR1 SGDLS and CDR2 YYNGEE. The CDR3 sequence: CASSTGSGSEQYF. CDR3 coding DNA: TGTGCCAGCAGCACAGGGTCGGGGAGCGAGCAGTACTTC.

The rearrangement joins TRBV7-6 to TRBJ2-5; 7 bases agree with TRBD1. The V gene's germline CDR1 is SGHVS and CDR2 FNYEAQ. V dropped 0 bases and J dropped 0; count of bases not matched to a gene: 1. The CDR3 sequence is 15 residues long. The CDR3 is CASSLAGQYQETQYF. Written as DNA, the CDR3 is TGTGCCAGCAGCTTAGCGGGACAGTACCAAGAGACCCAGTACTTC.

The CDR3 bases are TGTGCCAGCAGCTTGGTTTTAGGGGGGGCCGCCTACGAGCAGTACTTC. Encoded protein: CASSLVLGGAAYEQYF. This rearrangement joins TRBV5-4 to TRBJ2-7, with D possibly being TRBD2 (7 bases). The germline gives CDR1 SGHNT, CDR2 YYREEE (reference sequence). The ends were cut back, 0 bases at V and 2 bases at J, with 15 bases in the middle. The length of the CDR3 is 16 residues.

The rearrangement uses TRBV27 and TRBJ2-1; maybe TRBD1 (7 bases). Germline V gene lookup returns CDR1 MNHEY and CDR2 SMNVEV (reference sequence). V lost 3 bases and J lost 5, with 11 bases in between. This CDR3 has 14 amino acids. The CDR3 region has the DNA TGTGCCAGCAGTTTGGAGGGGGCCAACAATGAGCAGTTCTTC. Translated: CASSLEGANNEQFF.

This chain uses TRBV4-3 with TRBJ2-3, with 12 positions matching TRBD2. The CDR3 spans 15 residues. Unmatched junction bases numbered 2, after V lost 1 base and J lost 6 bases. Germline values: CDR1 LGHNA, CDR2 YSLEER. This CDR3 reads CASSQALAGGDTQYF. The DNA for the CDR3 is TGCGCCAGCAGCCAAGCCCTAGCGGGGGGGGATACGCAGTATTTT.

The chain uses TRBV28 and TRBJ1-1; 8 bases are a match to TRBD1. This CDR3 region has 15 residues. The ends lost 2 bases at V and 4 bases at J; junction bases unmatched: 6. The germline V gene has CDR1 MDHEN and CDR2 SYDVKM. CDR3 loop: CASSLRGQGTTEAFF. CDR3 DNA sequence: TGTGCCAGCAGTTTACGAGGACAGGGTACCACTGAAGCTTTCTTT.

The rearrangement uses TRBV5-1 and TRBJ2-6; 9 nucleotides match TRBD1. Germline V CDR1 and CDR2: SGHRS, YFSETQ. The CDR3 runs to 19 residues. V gave up 4 bases and J gave up 0 bases; unmatched junction bases: 11. The CDR3 sequence is CASSPQPGQGGSGANVLTF. The CDR3 nucleotides are TGCGCCAGCAGCCCTCAACCGGGACAGGGAGGCTCTGGGGCCAACGTCCTGACTTTC. The entire variable domain, with the rest obtained from reference TRBV5-1 and TRBJ2-6, is as follows: KAGVTQTPRYLIKTRGQQVTLSCSPISGHRSVSWYQQTPGQGLQFLFEYFSETQRNKGNFPGRFSGRQFSNSRSEMNVSTLELGDSALYLCASSPQPGQGGSGANVLTFGAGSRLTVL.

This chain links TRBV19 with TRBJ1-2; D is ambiguous. CDR1 and CDR2 from the germline V gene are LNHDA and SQIVND (reference sequence). The CDR3 extends over 11 amino acids. V was trimmed by 9 bases and J by 9 bases, leaving 14 bases between them. CDR3: CASGLPDRYTF. CDR3 coding DNA: TGTGCCAGCGGACTTCCCGATCGCTACACCTTC.

This clone was picked up one time. The V gene is TRBV11-2, the J gene TRBJ1-3; no definite D call. With 0 bases removed from V and 0 bases from J, the gap between germline ends came to 6 bases. There are 15 residues in the CDR3. CDR1 is SGHAT and CDR2 is FQNNGV in the germline V gene. CDR3 region: CASSLEYSSGNTIYF. The CDR3 DNA is TGTGCCAGCAGCTTAGAATACTCCTCTGGAAACACCATATATTTT.

The V gene is TRBV19, the J gene TRBJ2-7; D is unclear. V lost 7 bases, J lost 1 base, and 14 bases lay in between. The CDR3 is 14 residues long. Looked up from germline, CDR1 is LNHDA and CDR2 is SQIVND (reference sequence). The CDR3 loop is CASTRTVNSYEQYF. The CDR3 DNA sequence: TGTGCCAGTACCCGGACCGTCAATTCCTACGAGCAGTACTTC. Drawing the rest from reference TRBV19 and TRBJ2-7, the complete variable domain is DGGITQSPKYLFRKEGQNVTLSCEQNLNHDAMYWYRQDPGQGLRLIYYSQIVNDFQKGDIAEGYSVSREKKESFPLTVTSAQKNPTAFYLCASTRTVNSYEQYFGPGTRLTVT.

In regard to this clone: One end of the junction is discordant with germline, which a read error may explain. The chain joins TRBV4-3 to TRBJ1-6; 8 bases map to TRBD1. Germline values: CDR1 LGHNA, CDR2 YSLEER. The CDR3 sequence is 14 residues long. CDR3 in amino acids: CASSQGAEGDRRTF. The CDR3 region has the DNA TGCGCCAGCAGCCAAGGAGCAGAGGGGGACAGGAGGACTTTT.

V and J are TRBV7-8 and TRBJ2-1; 7 bases match TRBD1. V shed 5 bases, J shed 3 bases, and the junction held 4 bases outside the gene matches. CDR3 length: 14 residues. CDR1 SGHVS and CDR2 FQNEAQ come from the germline V gene. The CDR3 DNA sequence: TGTGCCAGCAGCCTAGGGGGCGGCTACAATGAGCAGTTCTTC. Translated: CASSLGGGYNEQFF.

V usage is TRBV19 and J usage is TRBJ2-7; 8 nucleotides match TRBD1. The germline CDR1 and CDR2 sequences are LNHDA and SQIVND (reference sequence). With V trimmed by 3 bases and J by 5 bases, 9 bases remained unmatched. The CDR3 loop spans 15 amino acids. CDR3 DNA: TGTGCCAGTAGTATCCCCGGACAGGGCACCGACGAGCAGTACTTC. This encodes CASSIPGQGTDEQYF. The variable domain in full, completed from reference TRBV19 and TRBJ2-7, reads DGGITQSPKYLFRKEGQNVTLSCEQNLNHDAMYWYRQDPGQGLRLIYYSQIVNDFQKGDIAEGYSVSREKKESFPLTVTSAQKNPTAFYLCASSIPGQGTDEQYFGPGTRLTVT.

This clone was detected once. The genes are TRBV29-1 and TRBJ1-1, with D perhaps matching TRBD1 (6 bases). Trimming shortened V by 3 bases and J by 6 bases, and 8 bases separated the two germline ends. The CDR3 is 11 amino acids. Germline CDR1 is SQVTM and CDR2 is ANQGSEA. CDR3 DNA sequence: TGCAGCGTTGACAGGGGCGCTGAAGCTTTCTTT. It yields the protein CSVDRGAEAFF.

The V gene is TRBV6-6, the J gene TRBJ2-5, with 7 positions matching TRBD1. Germline lookup yields CDR1 MNHNY and CDR2 SVGAGI (reference sequence). With 5 bases clipped from V and 0 bases from J, the junction kept 0 bases outside the gene matches. CDR3 length equals 13 residues. CDR3 protein: CASSGTDQETQYF. For the CDR3, the DNA is TGTGCCAGCAGTGGGACAGACCAAGAGACCCAGTACTTC.

This sequence joins TRBV10-3 and TRBJ2-7; 7 nucleotides match TRBD1. CDR1 ENHRY and CDR2 SYGVKD come from the germline V gene. V lost 2 bases and J lost 3; bases outside the gene matches: 7. The CDR3 consists of 15 residues. CDR3 coding DNA: TGTGCCATCAGTGAGCAGTCAGGGGGTAACTACGAGCAGTACTTC. Protein sequence: CAISEQSGGNYEQYF.

The chain uses TRBV6-1 and TRBJ1-2, with D tentatively TRBD1 (6 bases). CDR1 is MNHNS, CDR2 SASEGT, per germline. Trimming left V 3 bases short and J 8 bases short, with 13 bases between. The CDR3 loop spans 13 amino acids. This CDR3 reads CASSDRGARGYTF. DNA for the CDR3: TGTGCCAGCAGTGATCGGGGGGCGCGGGGCTACACCTTC.

V gene TRBV4-1 combines with J gene TRBJ1-2; weak D call: TRBD1 (5 bases). This CDR3 contains 15 residues. The germline V gene encodes CDR1 MGHRA and CDR2 YSYEKL. Trimming cost V 1 base and J 8 bases, with 17 bases left between them. This CDR3 reads CASSQVDRGGNGYTF. The CDR3 DNA follows: TGCGCCAGCAGCCAAGTTGACAGAGGAGGGAACGGCTACACCTTC.

This clone was detected once. V and J are TRBV5-6 and TRBJ2-7; TRBD1 matches at 9 bases. The V and J ends lost 6 bases and 2 bases, in that order; junction bases with no gene match: 12. The CDR3 totals 16 residues. CDR1 SGHDT and CDR2 YYEEEE come from the germline V gene. The CDR3 is CASIRGPGTGTYEQYF. In DNA, the CDR3 is TGTGCCAGCATCCGAGGTCCCGGGACAGGGACCTACGAGCAGTACTTC.